This TCR beta chain was sequenced during a study of blood T cells in healthy people across ages. The V gene's germline CDR1 is SGHRS and CDR2 YFSETQ. This CDR3 has 13 residues. Trimming shortened V by 6 bases and J by 5 bases, and 14 bases separated the two germline ends. This clonotype was picked up a small number of times. With a J-beta primer mix and a sample-barcoded 5' primer, a second PCR ran 7 to 11 cycles. Individual samples furnished no less than 2.5 million CDR3-containing paired-end reads apiece. TCRdb re-analysed the 5' RACE reads in MiXCR, keeping a single row per CDR3 protein. The sample contains some 700,000 distinct CDR3 sequences, roughly 20% of which appear only once.

Sequencing input: blood. This TCR was recovered from a man aged 65 to 85 in good health. The gene calls are TRBV5-1 and TRBJ1-1, with D uncertain. The CDR3 loop reads CASTPLLGTEAFF. The CDR3 DNA sequence: TGCGCCAGCACTCCTCTCTTGGGGACTGAAGCTTTCTTT. Variable domain in full (rest from reference TRBV5-1 and TRBJ1-1): KAGVTQTPRYLIKTRGQQVTLSCSPISGHRSVSWYQQTPGQGLQFLFEYFSETQRNKGNFPGRFSGRQFSNSRSEMNVSTLELGDSALYLCASTPLLGTEAFFGQGTRLTVV.